These T cell receptor beta chains were read from a single sample in a study of cytomegalovirus exposure and HLA in healthy donors. Sequencing used immunoSEQ multiplex PCR; TCRdb keeps in-frame clones, though not all of them. There are 80,000 to 100,000 clones in the sample; about four fifths occur only once, and 3% to 4% lies in the top ten. Source material: PBMCs. Receptor source: a male donor in good health and CMV-seropositive. CDR3s include the opening cysteine and the closing phenylalanine or tryptophan. A D gene is named only where the DNA matches it firmly. The size entry is marked missing in some rows and otherwise reads once, few, many or a size class.

abundance: .
j_gene: TRBJ1-2
d_gene: .
v_gene: TRBV7-9
CDR3aa: CASSLVVSYGYTF
CDR3nt: TGTGCCAGCAGCTTAGTAGTCTCCTATGGCTACACCTTC

abundance: .
j_gene: TRBJ1-4
d_gene: TRBD1
v_gene: TRBV30
CDR3aa: CAWSPTDRSNEKLFF
CDR3nt: TGTGCCTGGAGTCCAACGGACAGGAGTAATGAAAAACTGTTTTTT

abundance: .
j_gene: TRBJ2-7
d_gene: .
v_gene: TRBV29-1
CDR3aa: CSALSESYEQYF
CDR3nt: TGCAGCGCCCTTTCGGAGTCTTACGAGCAGTACTTC

abundance: .
j_gene: TRBJ1-1
d_gene: .
v_gene: TRBV29-1
CDR3aa: CSVVVGTLTTEAFF
CDR3nt: TGCAGCGTTGTGGTTGGCACCCTGACAACTGAAGCTTTCTTT

abundance: .
j_gene: TRBJ2-1
d_gene: .
v_gene: TRBV18
CDR3aa: CASSPSPGFNEQFF
CDR3nt: TGTGCCAGCTCACCATCGCCAGGGTTCAATGAGCAGTTCTTC

abundance: .
j_gene: TRBJ2-7
d_gene: .
v_gene: TRBV6-5
CDR3aa: CASRAGAYEQYF
CDR3nt: TGTGCCAGCAGGGCCGGAGCCTACGAGCAGTACTTC

abundance: .
j_gene: TRBJ1-1
d_gene: .
v_gene: TRBV10-3
CDR3aa: CAISELGSGAAEAFF
CDR3nt: TGTGCCATCAGTGAACTAGGGAGCGGGGCAGCTGAAGCTTTCTTT

abundance: .
j_gene: TRBJ2-1
d_gene: .
v_gene: TRBV7-2
CDR3aa: CASSDSRGARNEQFF
CDR3nt: TGTGCCAGCAGCGATTCACGGGGGGCCCGGAATGAGCAGTTCTTC

abundance: once
j_gene: TRBJ2-7
d_gene: .
v_gene: TRBV5-1
CDR3aa: CASSFHQTPSYEQYF
CDR3nt: TGCGCCAGCAGCTTCCACCAGACTCCAAGCTACGAGCAGTACTTC

abundance: .
j_gene: TRBJ2-1
d_gene: TRBD2
v_gene: TRBV7-2
CDR3aa: CASSLGTRAYNEQFF
CDR3nt: TGTGCCAGCAGCTTAGGGACTAGGGCTTACAATGAGCAGTTCTTC

abundance: few
j_gene: TRBJ1-5
d_gene: .
v_gene: TRBV2
CDR3aa: CASSVGGNQPQHF
CDR3nt: TGTGCCAGCAGTGTAGGGGGAAATCAGCCCCAGCATTTT

abundance: .
j_gene: TRBJ1-2
d_gene: .
v_gene: TRBV5-5
CDR3aa: CASSSSGEHGYTF
CDR3nt: TGTGCCAGCAGCTCTTCAGGGGAGCATGGCTACACCTTC

abundance: .
j_gene: TRBJ1-1
d_gene: .
v_gene: TRBV7-8
CDR3aa: CASSLGEGMNTEAFF
CDR3nt: TGTGCCAGCAGCTTAGGGGAGGGGATGAACACTGAAGCTTTCTTT

abundance: .
j_gene: TRBJ1-1
d_gene: TRBD1
v_gene: TRBV18
CDR3aa: CASSSTTGGYTEAFF
CDR3nt: TGTGCCAGCTCATCTACTACAGGGGGCTACACTGAAGCTTTCTTT

abundance: .
j_gene: TRBJ1-1
d_gene: .
v_gene: TRBV28
CDR3aa: CASSLTRGQGHTEAFF
CDR3nt: TGTGCCAGCAGTTTAACCCGTGGGCAGGGCCACACTGAAGCTTTCTTT

abundance: few
j_gene: TRBJ1-3
d_gene: .
v_gene: TRBV28
CDR3aa: CASSLGTLGNTIYF
CDR3nt: TGTGCCAGCAGTCTCGGGACACTCGGAAACACCATATATTTT

abundance: .
j_gene: TRBJ1-2
d_gene: .
v_gene: TRBV10-3
CDR3aa: CAISESSDGQGRNGGYTF
CDR3nt: TGTGCCATCAGTGAGTCATCGGATGGCCAGGGAAGAAATGGTGGCTACACCTTC

abundance: .
j_gene: TRBJ1-6
d_gene: .
v_gene: TRBV18
CDR3aa: CASSLYNSPLHF
CDR3nt: TGTGCCAGCTCTCTGTATAATTCACCCCTCCACTTT

abundance: .
j_gene: TRBJ1-2
d_gene: .
v_gene: TRBV2
CDR3aa: CASSETGNYGYTF
CDR3nt: TGTGCCAGCAGTGAAACGGGGAACTATGGCTACACCTTC

abundance: .
j_gene: TRBJ2-7
d_gene: .
v_gene: TRBV7-3
CDR3aa: CASSLVKGDEQYF
CDR3nt: TGTGCCAGCAGCTTGGTGAAGGGAGACGAGCAGTACTTC

abundance: .
j_gene: TRBJ1-4
d_gene: .
v_gene: TRBV5-1
CDR3aa: CASSLGRGGATNEKLFF
CDR3nt: TGCGCCAGCAGCTTGGGCAGGGGTGGGGCAACTAATGAAAAACTGTTTTTT

abundance: .
j_gene: TRBJ1-4
d_gene: TRBD1
v_gene: TRBV6-1
CDR3aa: CASSAPRGQSYEKLFF
CDR3nt: TGTGCCAGCAGTGCGCCCAGGGGACAGTCATATGAAAAACTGTTTTTT

abundance: .
j_gene: TRBJ1-1
d_gene: TRBD1
v_gene: TRBV5-1
CDR3aa: CASKRTGDFTEAFF
CDR3nt: TGCGCCAGCAAGCGGACAGGGGATTTTACTGAAGCTTTCTTT

abundance: .
j_gene: TRBJ1-1
d_gene: .
v_gene: TRBV7-9
CDR3aa: CASSLKPLFNTEAFF
CDR3nt: TGTGCCAGCAGCTTAAAGCCACTATTTAACACTGAAGCTTTCTTT

abundance: .
j_gene: TRBJ1-4
d_gene: .
v_gene: TRBV15
CDR3aa: CATSSSNEKLFF
CDR3nt: TGTGCCACCAGCAGCTCTAATGAAAAACTGTTTTTT

abundance: few
j_gene: TRBJ1-5
d_gene: TRBD1
v_gene: TRBV5-6
CDR3aa: CASSRDRVPGRPQHF
CDR3nt: TGTGCCAGCAGCCGGGACAGGGTGCCTGGAAGGCCCCAGCATTTT

abundance: once
j_gene: TRBJ1-2
d_gene: TRBD1
v_gene: TRBV6-5
CDR3aa: CASRDWDSSNYGYTF
CDR3nt: TGTGCCAGCAGGGACTGGGACAGCTCTAACTATGGCTACACCTTC

abundance: .
j_gene: TRBJ1-6
d_gene: .
v_gene: TRBV6-6
CDR3aa: CASSFRTDSSPLHF
CDR3nt: TGTGCCAGCAGTTTCCGGACAGATTCTTCACCCCTCCACTTT

abundance: .
j_gene: TRBJ1-1
d_gene: .
v_gene: TRBV6-1
CDR3aa: CATRTLQGGPEAFF
CDR3nt: TGTGCCACCCGGACCTTACAGGGAGGGCCTGAAGCTTTCTTT

abundance: few
j_gene: TRBJ1-2
d_gene: TRBD1
v_gene: TRBV4-3
CDR3aa: CASSPGQGGGYTF
CDR3nt: TGCGCCAGCAGCCCCGGACAGGGAGGAGGCTACACCTTC

abundance: .
j_gene: TRBJ2-1
d_gene: .
v_gene: TRBV9
CDR3aa: CASSAAPGHSSYNEQFF
CDR3nt: TGTGCCAGCAGCGCGGCCCCGGGACACTCCTCCTACAATGAGCAGTTCTTC

abundance: .
j_gene: TRBJ2-7
d_gene: .
v_gene: TRBV6-6
CDR3aa: CASSADPTYEQYF
CDR3nt: TGTGCCAGCAGTGCGGATCCTACCTACGAGCAGTACTTC

abundance: .
j_gene: TRBJ2-3
d_gene: .
v_gene: TRBV19
CDR3aa: CASSPREGADTQYF
CDR3nt: TGTGCCAGTAGTCCCCGAGAGGGGGCAGATACGCAGTATTTT

abundance: .
j_gene: TRBJ2-4
d_gene: TRBD2
v_gene: TRBV6-6
CDR3aa: CASTLAGDLKNIQYF
CDR3nt: TGTGCCAGCACCTTAGCGGGGGATTTAAAAAACATTCAGTACTTC

abundance: .
j_gene: TRBJ1-5
d_gene: TRBD1
v_gene: TRBV29-1
CDR3aa: CSVDGDSNQPQHF
CDR3nt: TGCAGCGTTGATGGGGACAGTAATCAGCCCCAGCATTTT

abundance: .
j_gene: TRBJ2-7
d_gene: TRBD2
v_gene: TRBV5-1
CDR3aa: CASSSPGGGTYEQYF
CDR3nt: TGCGCCAGCAGTTCCCCTGGGGGGGGGACCTACGAGCAGTACTTC

abundance: .
j_gene: TRBJ1-1
d_gene: TRBD1
v_gene: TRBV29-1
CDR3aa: CSVVGQGWDSGFEAFF
CDR3nt: TGCAGCGTTGTAGGCCAGGGATGGGACAGCGGGTTCGAAGCTTTCTTT

abundance: once
j_gene: TRBJ2-2
d_gene: .
v_gene: TRBV5-1
CDR3aa: CASSAGRQGGTGELFF
CDR3nt: TGCGCCAGCAGCGCGGGACGGCAGGGCGGTACCGGGGAGCTGTTTTTT

abundance: .
j_gene: TRBJ1-4
d_gene: .
v_gene: TRBV7-2
CDR3aa: CASSLVGVTTNEKLFF
CDR3nt: TGTGCCAGCAGCTTAGTGGGAGTTACGACTAATGAAAAACTGTTTTTT

abundance: .
j_gene: TRBJ2-3
d_gene: TRBD1
v_gene: TRBV6-4
CDR3aa: CASSPSGTGASGLEDTQYF
CDR3nt: TGTGCCAGCAGTCCCTCTGGGACAGGGGCCTCGGGTCTCGAAGATACGCAGTATTTT

abundance: few
j_gene: TRBJ1-4
d_gene: .
v_gene: TRBV4-2
CDR3aa: CASSQLANEKLFF
CDR3nt: TGTGCCAGCAGCCAATTGGCCAATGAAAAACTGTTTTTT

abundance: once
j_gene: TRBJ2-7
d_gene: TRBD1
v_gene: TRBV7-8
CDR3aa: CASSLSGQGGDEQYF
CDR3nt: TGTGCCAGCAGCTTAAGTGGACAGGGCGGTGACGAGCAGTACTTC

abundance: .
j_gene: TRBJ1-5
d_gene: TRBD1
v_gene: TRBV30
CDR3aa: CAYAGQLNQPQHF
CDR3nt: TGTGCCTATGCGGGACAGTTGAATCAGCCCCAGCATTTT

abundance: .
j_gene: TRBJ2-3
d_gene: .
v_gene: TRBV11-3
CDR3aa: CASSLAGGLHTDTQYF
CDR3nt: TGTGCCAGCAGCTTAGCTGGTGGCTTGCACACAGATACGCAGTATTTT

abundance: .
j_gene: TRBJ1-1
d_gene: .
v_gene: TRBV19
CDR3aa: CASSILVNTEAFF
CDR3nt: TGTGCCAGTAGTATATTAGTGAACACTGAAGCTTTCTTT

abundance: .
j_gene: TRBJ1-5
d_gene: TRBD1
v_gene: TRBV7-9
CDR3aa: CASSLTGVGAQPQHF
CDR3nt: TGTGCCAGCAGCTTAACAGGGGTAGGCGCTCAGCCCCAGCATTTT

abundance: .
j_gene: TRBJ2-3
d_gene: .
v_gene: TRBV7-9
CDR3aa: CASSFSDTQYF
CDR3nt: TGTGCCAGCAGCTTTTCTGATACGCAGTATTTT

abundance: .
j_gene: TRBJ2-7
d_gene: .
v_gene: TRBV5-5
CDR3aa: CASSRGGRYEQYF
CDR3nt: TGTGCCAGCAGCCGTGGAGGTCGATACGAGCAGTACTTC

abundance: .
j_gene: TRBJ2-7
d_gene: TRBD1
v_gene: TRBV4-1
CDR3aa: CASSHGTGGQYEQYF
CDR3nt: TGCGCCAGCAGCCACGGGACAGGGGGCCAGTACGAGCAGTACTTC